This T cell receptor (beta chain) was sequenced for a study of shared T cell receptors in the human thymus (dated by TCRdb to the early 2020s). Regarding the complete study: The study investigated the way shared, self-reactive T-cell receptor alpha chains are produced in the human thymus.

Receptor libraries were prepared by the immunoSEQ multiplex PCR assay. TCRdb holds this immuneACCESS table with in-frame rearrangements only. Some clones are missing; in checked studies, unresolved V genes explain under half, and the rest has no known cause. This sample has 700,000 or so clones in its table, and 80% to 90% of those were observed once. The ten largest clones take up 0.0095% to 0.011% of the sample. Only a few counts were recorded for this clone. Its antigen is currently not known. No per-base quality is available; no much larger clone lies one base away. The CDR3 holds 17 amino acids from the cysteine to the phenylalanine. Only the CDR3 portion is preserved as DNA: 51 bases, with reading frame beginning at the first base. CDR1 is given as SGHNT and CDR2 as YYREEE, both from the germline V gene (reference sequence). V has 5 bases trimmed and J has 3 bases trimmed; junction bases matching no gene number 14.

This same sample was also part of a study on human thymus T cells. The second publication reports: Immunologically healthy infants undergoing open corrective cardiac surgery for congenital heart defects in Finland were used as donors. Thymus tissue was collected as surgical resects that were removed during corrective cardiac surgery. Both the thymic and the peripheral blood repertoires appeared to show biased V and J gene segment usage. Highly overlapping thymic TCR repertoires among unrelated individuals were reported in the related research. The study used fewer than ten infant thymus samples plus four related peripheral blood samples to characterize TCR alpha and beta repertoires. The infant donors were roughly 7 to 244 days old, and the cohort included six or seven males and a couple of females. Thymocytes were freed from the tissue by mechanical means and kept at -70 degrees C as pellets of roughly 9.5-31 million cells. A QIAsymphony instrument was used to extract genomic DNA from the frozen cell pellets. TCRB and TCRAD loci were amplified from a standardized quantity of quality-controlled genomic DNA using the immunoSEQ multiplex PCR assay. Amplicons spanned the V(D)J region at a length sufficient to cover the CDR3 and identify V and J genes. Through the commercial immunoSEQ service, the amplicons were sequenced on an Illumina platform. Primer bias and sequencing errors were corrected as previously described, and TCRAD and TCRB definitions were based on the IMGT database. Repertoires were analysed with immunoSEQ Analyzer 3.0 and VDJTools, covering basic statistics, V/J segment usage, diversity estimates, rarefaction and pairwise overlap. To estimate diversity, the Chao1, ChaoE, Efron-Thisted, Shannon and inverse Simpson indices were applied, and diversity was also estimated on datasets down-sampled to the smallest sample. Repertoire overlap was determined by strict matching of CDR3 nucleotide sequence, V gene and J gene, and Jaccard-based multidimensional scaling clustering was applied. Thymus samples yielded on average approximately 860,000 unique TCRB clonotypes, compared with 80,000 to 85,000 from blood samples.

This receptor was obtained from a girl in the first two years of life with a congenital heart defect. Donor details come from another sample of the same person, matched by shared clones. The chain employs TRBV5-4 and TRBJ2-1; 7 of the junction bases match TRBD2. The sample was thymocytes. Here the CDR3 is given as CASRAKSWGRVYNEQFF. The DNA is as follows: TGTGCCAGCAGAGCGAAGAGCTGGGGGAGGGTCTACAATGAGCAGTTCTTC.